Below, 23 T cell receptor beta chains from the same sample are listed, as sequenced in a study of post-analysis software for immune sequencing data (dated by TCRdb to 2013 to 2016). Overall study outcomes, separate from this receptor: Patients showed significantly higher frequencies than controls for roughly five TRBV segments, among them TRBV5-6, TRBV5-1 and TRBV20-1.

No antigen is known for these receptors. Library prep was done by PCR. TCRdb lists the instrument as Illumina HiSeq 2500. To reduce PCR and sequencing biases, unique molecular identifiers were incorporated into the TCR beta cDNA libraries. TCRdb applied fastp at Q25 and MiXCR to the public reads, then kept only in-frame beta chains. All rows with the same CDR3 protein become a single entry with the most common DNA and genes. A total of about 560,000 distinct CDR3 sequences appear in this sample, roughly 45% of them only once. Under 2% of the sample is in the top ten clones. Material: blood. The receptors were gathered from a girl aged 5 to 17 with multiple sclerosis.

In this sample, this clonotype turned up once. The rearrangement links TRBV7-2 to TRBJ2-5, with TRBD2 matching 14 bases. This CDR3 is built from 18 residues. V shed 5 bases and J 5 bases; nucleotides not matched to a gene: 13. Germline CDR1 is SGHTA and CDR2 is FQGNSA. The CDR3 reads CASSAGLAGGLRYETQYF. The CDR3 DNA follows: TGTGCCAGCAGCGCCGGACTAGCGGGGGGATTGAGATATGAGACCCAGTACTTC.

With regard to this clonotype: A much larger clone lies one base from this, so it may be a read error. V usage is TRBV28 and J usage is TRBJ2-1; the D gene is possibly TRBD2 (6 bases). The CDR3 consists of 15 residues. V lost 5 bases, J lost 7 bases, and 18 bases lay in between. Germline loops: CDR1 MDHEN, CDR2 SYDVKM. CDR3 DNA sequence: TGTGCCAGCAGTGTAATCGGACTAAATCGTAATGAGCAGTTCTTC. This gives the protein CASSVIGLNRNEQFF.

Written as DNA, the CDR3 is TGTGCCAGCAGCTTATCATCGGGACTAGCGATGGAGACCCAGTACTTC. Translating it yields CASSLSSGLAMETQYF. The chain employs TRBV7-7 and TRBJ2-5; 10 bases are shared with TRBD2. CDR3 size: 16 residues. Germline-derived CDR1 and CDR2 are SSHAT and FNYEAQ (reference sequence). With 2 bases clipped from V and 5 bases from J, the junction kept 8 bases outside the gene matches.

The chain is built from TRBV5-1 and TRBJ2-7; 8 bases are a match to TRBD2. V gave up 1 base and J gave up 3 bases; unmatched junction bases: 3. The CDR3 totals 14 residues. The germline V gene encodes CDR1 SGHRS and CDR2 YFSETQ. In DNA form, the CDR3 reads TGCGCCAGCAGCTTGAGCGGGAGCGACTACGAGCAGTACTTC. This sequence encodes CASSLSGSDYEQYF.

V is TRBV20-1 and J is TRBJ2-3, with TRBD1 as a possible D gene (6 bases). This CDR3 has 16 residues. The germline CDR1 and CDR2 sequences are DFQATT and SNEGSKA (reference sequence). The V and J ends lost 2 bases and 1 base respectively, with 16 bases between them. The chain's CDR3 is CSARTSGVGGTDTQYF. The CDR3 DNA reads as TGCAGTGCTAGAACGTCAGGGGTAGGGGGCACAGATACGCAGTATTTT.

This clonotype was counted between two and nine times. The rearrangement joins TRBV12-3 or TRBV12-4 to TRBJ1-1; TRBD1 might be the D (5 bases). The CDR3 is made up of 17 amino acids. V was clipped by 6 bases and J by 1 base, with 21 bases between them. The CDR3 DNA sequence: TGTGCCAGCAGGGTAGGGACCACCGACAGTAGGAACACTGAAGCTTTCTTT. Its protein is CASRVGTTDSRNTEAFF.

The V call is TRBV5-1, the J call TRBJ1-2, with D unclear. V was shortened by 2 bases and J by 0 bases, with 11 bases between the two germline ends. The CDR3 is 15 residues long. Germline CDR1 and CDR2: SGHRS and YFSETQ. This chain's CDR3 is CASSFNDGTNYGYTF. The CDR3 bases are TGCGCCAGCAGCTTTAATGACGGTACTAACTATGGCTACACCTTC. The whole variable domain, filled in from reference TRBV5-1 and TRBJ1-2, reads KAGVTQTPRYLIKTRGQQVTLSCSPISGHRSVSWYQQTPGQGLQFLFEYFSETQRNKGNFPGRFSGRQFSNSRSEMNVSTLELGDSALYLCASSFNDGTNYGYTFGSGTRLTVV.

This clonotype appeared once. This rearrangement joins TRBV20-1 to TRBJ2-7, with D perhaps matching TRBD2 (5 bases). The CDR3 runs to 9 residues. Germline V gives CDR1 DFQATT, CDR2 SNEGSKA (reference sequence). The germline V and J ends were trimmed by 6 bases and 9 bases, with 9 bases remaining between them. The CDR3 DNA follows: TGCAGTGCGGGAGAGGGGCAGTACTTC. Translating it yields CSAGEGQYF.

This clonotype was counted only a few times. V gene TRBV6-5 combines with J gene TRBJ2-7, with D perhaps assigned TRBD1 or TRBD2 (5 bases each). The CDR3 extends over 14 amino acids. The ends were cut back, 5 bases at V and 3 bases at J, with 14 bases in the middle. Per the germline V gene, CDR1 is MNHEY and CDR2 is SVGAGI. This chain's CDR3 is CASSIWGRGYEQYF. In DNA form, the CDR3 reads TGTGCCAGCAGTATATGGGGACGGGGCTACGAGCAGTACTTC.

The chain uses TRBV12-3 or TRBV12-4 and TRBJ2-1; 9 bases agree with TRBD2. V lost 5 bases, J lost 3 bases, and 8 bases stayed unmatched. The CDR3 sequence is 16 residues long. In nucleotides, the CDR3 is TGTGCCAGCAGTCCGTTTGCGGGAGGGAACTACAATGAGCAGTTCTTC. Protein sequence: CASSPFAGGNYNEQFF.

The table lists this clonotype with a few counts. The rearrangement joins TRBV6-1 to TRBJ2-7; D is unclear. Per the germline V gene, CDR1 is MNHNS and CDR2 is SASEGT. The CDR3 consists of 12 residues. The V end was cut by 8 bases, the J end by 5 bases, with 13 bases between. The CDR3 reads CASPQARHEQYF. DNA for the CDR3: TGTGCCAGCCCTCAGGCCAGGCACGAGCAGTACTTC.

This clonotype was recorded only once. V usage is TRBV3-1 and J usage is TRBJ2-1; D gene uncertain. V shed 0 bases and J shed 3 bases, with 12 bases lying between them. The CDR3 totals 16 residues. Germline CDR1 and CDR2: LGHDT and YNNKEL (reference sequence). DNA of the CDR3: TGTGCCAGCAGCCAAGATATAAAGCGACACTACAATGAGCAGTTCTTC. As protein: CASSQDIKRHYNEQFF.

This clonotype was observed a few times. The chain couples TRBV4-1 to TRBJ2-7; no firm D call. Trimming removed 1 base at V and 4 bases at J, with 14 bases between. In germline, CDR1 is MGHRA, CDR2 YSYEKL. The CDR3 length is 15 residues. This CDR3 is CASSQAGNTFYEQYF. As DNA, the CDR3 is TGCGCCAGCAGCCAAGCTGGGAACACCTTTTACGAGCAGTACTTC.

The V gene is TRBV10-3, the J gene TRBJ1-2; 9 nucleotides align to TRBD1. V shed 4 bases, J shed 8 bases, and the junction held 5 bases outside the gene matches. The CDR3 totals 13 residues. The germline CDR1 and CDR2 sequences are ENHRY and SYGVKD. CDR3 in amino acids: CAISGTGGDGYTF. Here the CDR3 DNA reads TGTGCCATCAGTGGAACAGGGGGCGACGGCTACACCTTC.

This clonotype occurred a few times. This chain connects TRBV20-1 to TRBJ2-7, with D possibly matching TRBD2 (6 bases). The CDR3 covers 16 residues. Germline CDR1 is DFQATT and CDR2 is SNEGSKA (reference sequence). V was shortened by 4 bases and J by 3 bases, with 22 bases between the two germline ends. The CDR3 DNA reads TGCAGTGCTATCGCTGGTTATTCGCGGGGTCTCTACGAGCAGTACTTC. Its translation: CSAIAGYSRGLYEQYF.

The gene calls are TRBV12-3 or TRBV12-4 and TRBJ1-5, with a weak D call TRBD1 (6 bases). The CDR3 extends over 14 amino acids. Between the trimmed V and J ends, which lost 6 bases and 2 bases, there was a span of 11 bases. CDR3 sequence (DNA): TGTGCCAGCAGCCAACACAGGGGCAATCAGCCCCAGCATTTT. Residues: CASSQHRGNQPQHF.

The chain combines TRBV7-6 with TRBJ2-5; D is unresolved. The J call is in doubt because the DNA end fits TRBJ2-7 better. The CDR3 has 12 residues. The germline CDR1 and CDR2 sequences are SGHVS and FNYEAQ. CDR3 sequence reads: CASSPLADEQYF. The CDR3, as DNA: TGTGCCAGCAGCCCCCTGGCCGACGAGCAGTACTTC.

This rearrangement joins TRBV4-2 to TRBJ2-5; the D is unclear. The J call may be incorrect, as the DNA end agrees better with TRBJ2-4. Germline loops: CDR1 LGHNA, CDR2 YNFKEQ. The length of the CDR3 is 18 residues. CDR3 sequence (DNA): TGTGCCAGCAGCCAAGAATTCTGGGCCGTGACGGAGAAAAACATTCAGTACTTC. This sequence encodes CASSQEFWAVTEKNIQYF.

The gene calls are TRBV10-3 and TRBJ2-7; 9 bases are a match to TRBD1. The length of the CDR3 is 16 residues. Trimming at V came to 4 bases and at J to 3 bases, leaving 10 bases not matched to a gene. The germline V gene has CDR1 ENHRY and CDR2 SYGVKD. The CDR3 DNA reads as TGTGCCATCAGTGCTATGCGACAGGGGGTGGGCTACGAGCAGTACTTC. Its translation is CAISAMRQGVGYEQYF.

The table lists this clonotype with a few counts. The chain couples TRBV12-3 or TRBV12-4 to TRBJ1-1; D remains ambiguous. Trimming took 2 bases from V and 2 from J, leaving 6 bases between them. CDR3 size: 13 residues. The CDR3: CASSLFINTEAFF. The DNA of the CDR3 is TGTGCCAGCAGTTTATTTATAAACACTGAAGCTTTCTTT.

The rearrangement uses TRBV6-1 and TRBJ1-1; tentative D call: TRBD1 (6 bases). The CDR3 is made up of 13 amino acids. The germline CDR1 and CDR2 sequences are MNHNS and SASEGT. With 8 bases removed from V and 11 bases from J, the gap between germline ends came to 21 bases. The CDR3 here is CASLRLQGKRAFF. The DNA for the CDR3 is TGTGCCAGCCTAAGACTCCAGGGGAAGCGGGCTTTCTTT.

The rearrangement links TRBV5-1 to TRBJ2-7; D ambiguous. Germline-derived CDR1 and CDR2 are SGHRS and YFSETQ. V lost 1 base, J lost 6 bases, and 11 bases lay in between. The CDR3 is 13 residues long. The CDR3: CASSLKVVGEQYF. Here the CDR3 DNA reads TGCGCCAGCAGCTTGAAAGTCGTGGGCGAGCAGTACTTC.

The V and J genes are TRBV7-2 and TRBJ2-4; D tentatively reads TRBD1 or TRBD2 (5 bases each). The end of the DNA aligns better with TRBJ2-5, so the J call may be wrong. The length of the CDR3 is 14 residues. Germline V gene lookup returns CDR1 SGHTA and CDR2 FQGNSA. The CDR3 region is CASSLSRDGETQYF. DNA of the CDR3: TGTGCCAGCAGCTTAAGTCGGGACGGAGAGACCCAGTACTTC.